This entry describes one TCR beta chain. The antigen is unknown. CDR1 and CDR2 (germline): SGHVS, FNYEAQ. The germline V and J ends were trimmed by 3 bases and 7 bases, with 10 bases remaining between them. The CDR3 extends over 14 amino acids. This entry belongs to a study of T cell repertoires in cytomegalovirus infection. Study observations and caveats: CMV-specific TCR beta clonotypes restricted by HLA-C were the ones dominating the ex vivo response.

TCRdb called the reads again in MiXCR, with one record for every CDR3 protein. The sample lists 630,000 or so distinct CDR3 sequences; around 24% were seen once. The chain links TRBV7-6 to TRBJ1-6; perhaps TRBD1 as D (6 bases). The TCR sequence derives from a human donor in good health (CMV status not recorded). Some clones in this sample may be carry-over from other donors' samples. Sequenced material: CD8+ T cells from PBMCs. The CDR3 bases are TGTGCCAGCAGCTTGGGGGCTGGGAATTCACCCCTCCACTTT. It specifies CASSLGAGNSPLHF.